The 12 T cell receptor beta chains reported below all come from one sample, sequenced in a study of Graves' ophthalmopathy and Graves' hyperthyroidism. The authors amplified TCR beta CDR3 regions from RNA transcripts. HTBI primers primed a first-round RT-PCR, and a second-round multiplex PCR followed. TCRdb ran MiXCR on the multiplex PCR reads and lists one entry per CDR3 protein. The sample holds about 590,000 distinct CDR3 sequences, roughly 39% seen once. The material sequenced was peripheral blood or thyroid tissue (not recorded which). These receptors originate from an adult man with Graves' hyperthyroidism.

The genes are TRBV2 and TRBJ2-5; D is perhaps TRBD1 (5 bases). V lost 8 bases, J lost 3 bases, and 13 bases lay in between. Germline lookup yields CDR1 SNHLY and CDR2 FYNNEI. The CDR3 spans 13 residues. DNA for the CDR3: TGTGCCAGCGTTGAAAGGGGCGAAGAGACCCAGTACTTC. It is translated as CASVERGEETQYF.

The chain's CDR3 is CAWSGSGGRASEQYF. The CDR3 nucleotides read TGTGCCTGGAGTGGGAGTGGCGGGAGGGCCTCCGAGCAGTACTTC. This chain connects TRBV30 to TRBJ2-7; 9 bases agree with TRBD2. Losses at the gene ends were 1 base for V and 6 bases for J; bases not matched to a gene: 10. CDR1 and CDR2 (germline): GTSNPN, SVGIG (reference sequence). The CDR3 runs to 15 residues.

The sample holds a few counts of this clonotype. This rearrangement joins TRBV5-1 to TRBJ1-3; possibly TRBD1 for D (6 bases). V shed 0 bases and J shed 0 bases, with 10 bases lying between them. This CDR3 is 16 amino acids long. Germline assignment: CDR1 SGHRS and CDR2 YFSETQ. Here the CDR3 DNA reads TGCGCCAGCAGCTTGGCCGGACAGAGCTCTGGAAACACCATATATTTT. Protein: CASSLAGQSSGNTIYF. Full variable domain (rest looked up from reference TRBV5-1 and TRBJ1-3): KAGVTQTPRYLIKTRGQQVTLSCSPISGHRSVSWYQQTPGQGLQFLFEYFSETQRNKGNFPGRFSGRQFSNSRSEMNVSTLELGDSALYLCASSLAGQSSGNTIYFGEGSWLTVV.

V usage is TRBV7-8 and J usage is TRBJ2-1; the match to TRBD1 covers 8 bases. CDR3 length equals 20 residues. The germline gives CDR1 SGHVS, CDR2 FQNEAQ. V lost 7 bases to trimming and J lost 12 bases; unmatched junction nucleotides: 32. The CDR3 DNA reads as TGTGCCAGCATCCTAGGGCGTGGTGGGGGGTTGGACAGGGACATGGATGGGCAGTTCTTC. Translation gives CASILGRGGGLDRDMDGQFF.

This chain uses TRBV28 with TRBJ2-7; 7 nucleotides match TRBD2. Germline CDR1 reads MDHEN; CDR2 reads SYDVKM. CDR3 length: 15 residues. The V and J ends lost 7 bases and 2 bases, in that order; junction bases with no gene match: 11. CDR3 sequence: CASIEAGRSPYEQYF. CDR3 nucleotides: TGTGCCAGCATTGAAGCGGGGAGAAGCCCCTACGAGCAGTACTTC.

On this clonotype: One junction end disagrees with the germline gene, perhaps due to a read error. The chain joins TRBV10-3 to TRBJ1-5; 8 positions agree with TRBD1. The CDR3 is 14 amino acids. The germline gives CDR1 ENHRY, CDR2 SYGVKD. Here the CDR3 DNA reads TGTGCCAGCAGTGAACCAGGGGGCAGTCAGCCCCAGCATTTT. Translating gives CASSEPGGSQPQHF.

CDR3 residues: CSVAGFGGHTEAFF. CDR3 sequence (DNA): TGCAGCGTTGCAGGGTTTGGGGGGCACACTGAAGCTTTCTTT. The V call is TRBV29-1, the J call TRBJ1-1, with D possibly matching TRBD1 (6 bases). V was pared by 4 bases and J by 3 bases, with 15 bases between. The CDR3 loop spans 14 amino acids. The V gene's germline CDR1 is SQVTM and CDR2 ANQGSEA.

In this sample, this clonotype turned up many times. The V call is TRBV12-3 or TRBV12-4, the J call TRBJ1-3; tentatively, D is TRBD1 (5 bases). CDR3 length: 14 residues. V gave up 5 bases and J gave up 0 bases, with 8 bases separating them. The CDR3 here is CASSAGNSGNTIYF. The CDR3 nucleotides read TGTGCCAGCAGTGCAGGGAACTCTGGAAACACCATATATTTT.

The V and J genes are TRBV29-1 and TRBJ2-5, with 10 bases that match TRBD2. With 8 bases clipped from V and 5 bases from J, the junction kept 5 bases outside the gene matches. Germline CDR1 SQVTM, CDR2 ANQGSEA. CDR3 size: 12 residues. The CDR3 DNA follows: TGCAGCAGTTTGGGACTAGCGGAGACCCAGTACTTC. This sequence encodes CSSLGLAETQYF.

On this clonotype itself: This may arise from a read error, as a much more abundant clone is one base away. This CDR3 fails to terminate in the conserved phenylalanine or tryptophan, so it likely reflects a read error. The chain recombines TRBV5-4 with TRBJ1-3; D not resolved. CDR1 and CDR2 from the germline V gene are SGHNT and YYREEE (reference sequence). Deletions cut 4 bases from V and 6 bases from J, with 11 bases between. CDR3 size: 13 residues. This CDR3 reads CASSGRAENTIYL. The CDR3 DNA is TGTGCCAGCAGCGGGCGGGCCGAAAACACCATATATCTT.

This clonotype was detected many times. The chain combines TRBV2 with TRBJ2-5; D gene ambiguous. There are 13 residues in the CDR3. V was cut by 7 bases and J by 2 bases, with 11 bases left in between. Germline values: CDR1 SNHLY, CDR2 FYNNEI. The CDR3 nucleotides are TGTGCCAGCAATCACGGCAGACAAGAGACCCAGTACTTC. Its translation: CASNHGRQETQYF. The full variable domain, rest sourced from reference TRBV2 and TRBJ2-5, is EPEVTQTPSHQVTQMGQEVILRCVPISNHLYFYWYRQILGQKVEFLVSFYNNEISEKSEIFDDQFSVERPDGSNFTLKIRSTKLEDSAMYFCASNHGRQETQYFGPGTRLLVL.

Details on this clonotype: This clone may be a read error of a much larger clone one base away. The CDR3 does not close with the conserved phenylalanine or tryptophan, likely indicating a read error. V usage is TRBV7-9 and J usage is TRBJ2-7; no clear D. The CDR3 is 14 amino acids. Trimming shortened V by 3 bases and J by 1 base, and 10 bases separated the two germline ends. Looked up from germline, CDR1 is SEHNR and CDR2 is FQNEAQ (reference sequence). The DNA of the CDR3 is TGTGCCAGCAGCTTGGCCGTCAAATCCTACGAGCAGTACCTC. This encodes CASSLAVKSYEQYL.